This T cell receptor (beta chain) was recovered during a study of beta chain features in type 1 diabetes. What was sequenced were expressed TCRB transcripts, since all of the isolated RNA had been reverse transcribed. Clones were read by immunoSEQ multiplex PCR, and TCRdb kept only the in-frame ones, dropping some. The sample has 150,000 to 200,000 clones; approximately 8.4% are singletons. On this clone: The sample carries other DNA sequences with the same CDR3.

Germline V gene lookup returns CDR1 SGHAT and CDR2 FQNNGV. The CDR3 contains 11 residues. With 4 bases removed from V and 3 bases from J, the gap between germline ends came to 4 bases. The chain couples TRBV11-2 to TRBJ2-7; D not certain. The sequenced sample was central memory CD4+ T cells from blood. This clonotype was sampled from a woman between 18 and 30 years old in good health. CDR3 amino acids: CASSSSYEQYF. For the CDR3, the DNA is TGTGCCAGCAGCTCCAGCTACGAGCAGTACTTC. Using reference TRBV11-2 and TRBJ2-7 for the parts outside the CDR3, the full variable domain is EAGVAQSPRYKIIEKRQSVAFWCNPISGHATLYWYQQILGQGPKLLIQFQNNGVVDDSQLPKDRFSAERLKGVDSTLKIQPAKLEDSAVYLCASSSSYEQYFGPGTRLTVT.